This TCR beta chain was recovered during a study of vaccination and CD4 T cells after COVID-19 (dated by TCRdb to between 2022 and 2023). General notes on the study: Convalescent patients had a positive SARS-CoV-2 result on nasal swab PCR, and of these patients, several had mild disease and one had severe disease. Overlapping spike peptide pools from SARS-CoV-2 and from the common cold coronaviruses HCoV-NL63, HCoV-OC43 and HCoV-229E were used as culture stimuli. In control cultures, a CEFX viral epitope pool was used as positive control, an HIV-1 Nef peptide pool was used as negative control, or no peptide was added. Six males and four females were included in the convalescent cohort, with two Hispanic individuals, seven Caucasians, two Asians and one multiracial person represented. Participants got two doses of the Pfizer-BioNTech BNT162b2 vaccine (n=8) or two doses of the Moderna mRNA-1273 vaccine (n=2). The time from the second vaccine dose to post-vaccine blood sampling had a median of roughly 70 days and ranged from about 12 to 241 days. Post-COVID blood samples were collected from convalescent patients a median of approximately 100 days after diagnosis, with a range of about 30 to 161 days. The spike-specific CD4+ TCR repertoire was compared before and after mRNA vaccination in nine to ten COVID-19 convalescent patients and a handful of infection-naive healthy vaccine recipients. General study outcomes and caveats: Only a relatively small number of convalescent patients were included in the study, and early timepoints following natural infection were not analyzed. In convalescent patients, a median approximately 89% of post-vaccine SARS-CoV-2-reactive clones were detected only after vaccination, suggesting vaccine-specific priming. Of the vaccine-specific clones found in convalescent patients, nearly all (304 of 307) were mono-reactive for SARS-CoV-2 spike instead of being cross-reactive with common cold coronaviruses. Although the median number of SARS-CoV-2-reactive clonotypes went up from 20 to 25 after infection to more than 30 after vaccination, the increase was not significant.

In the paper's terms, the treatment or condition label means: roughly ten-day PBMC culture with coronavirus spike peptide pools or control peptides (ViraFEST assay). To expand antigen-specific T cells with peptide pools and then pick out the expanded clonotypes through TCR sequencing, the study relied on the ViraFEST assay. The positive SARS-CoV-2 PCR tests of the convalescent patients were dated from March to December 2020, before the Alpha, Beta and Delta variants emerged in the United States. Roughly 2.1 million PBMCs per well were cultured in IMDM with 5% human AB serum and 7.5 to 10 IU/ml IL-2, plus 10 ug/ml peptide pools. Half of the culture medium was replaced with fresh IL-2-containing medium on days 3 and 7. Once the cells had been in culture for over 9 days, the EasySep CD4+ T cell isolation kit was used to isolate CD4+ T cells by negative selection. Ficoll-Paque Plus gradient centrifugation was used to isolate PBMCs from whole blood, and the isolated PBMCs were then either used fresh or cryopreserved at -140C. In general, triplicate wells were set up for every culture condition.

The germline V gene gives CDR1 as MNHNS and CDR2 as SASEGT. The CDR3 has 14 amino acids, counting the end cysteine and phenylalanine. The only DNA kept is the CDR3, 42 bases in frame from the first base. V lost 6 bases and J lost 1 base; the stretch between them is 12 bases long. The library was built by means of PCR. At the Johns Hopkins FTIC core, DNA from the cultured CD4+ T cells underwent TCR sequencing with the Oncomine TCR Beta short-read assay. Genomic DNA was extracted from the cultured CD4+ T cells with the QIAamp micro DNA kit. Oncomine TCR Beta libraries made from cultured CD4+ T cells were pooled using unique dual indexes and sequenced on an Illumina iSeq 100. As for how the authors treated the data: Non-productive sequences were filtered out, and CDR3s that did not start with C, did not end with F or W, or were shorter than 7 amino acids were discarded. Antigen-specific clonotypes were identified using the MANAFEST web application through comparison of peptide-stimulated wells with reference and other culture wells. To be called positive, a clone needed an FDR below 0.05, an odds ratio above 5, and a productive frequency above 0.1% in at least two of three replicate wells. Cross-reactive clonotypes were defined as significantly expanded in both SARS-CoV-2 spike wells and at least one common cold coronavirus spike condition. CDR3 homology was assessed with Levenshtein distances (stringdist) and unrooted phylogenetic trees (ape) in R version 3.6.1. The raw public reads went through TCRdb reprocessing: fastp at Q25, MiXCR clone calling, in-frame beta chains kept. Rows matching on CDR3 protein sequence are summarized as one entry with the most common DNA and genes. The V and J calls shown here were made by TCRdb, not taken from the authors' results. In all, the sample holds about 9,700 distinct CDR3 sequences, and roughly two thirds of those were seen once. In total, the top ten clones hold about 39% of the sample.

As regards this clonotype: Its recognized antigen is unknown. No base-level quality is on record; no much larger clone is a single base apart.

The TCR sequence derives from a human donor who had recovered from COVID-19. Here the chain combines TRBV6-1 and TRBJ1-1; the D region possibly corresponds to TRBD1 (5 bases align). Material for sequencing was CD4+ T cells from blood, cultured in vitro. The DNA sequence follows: TGTGCCAGCAGCCAAGGGACGGCGAACACTGAAGCTTTCTTT. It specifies CASSQGTANTEAFF.